The sample holds one count of the clone carrying this T cell receptor (beta chain). Germline V gene lookup returns CDR1 KGHDR and CDR2 SFDVKD. The CDR3 is 14 amino acids. Trimming at V came to 5 bases and at J to 4 bases, leaving 6 bases not matched to a gene. The sample belongs to a study of blood T cell repertoires in COVID-19. As for the study in general: From the United States, Italy and Spain came samples of acute and convalescent COVID-19. From T cells, B-cell-depleted T cells, or PBMCs came the material, which was cDNA or gDNA.

Authors' data handling: Amplification of reference gene primers was used by the study to estimate nucleated cell counts. Data came from immunoSEQ multiplex PCR; TCRdb stores just in-frame clones and leaves some out. That table is the source of V, J and clone size, and D and trimming were worked out from the DNA. Of just over 150,000 clones in the sample, 90% to 95% were seen once. The TCR sequence derives from a woman aged 45-60 years with acute or convalescent COVID-19. Source material: peripheral blood. J is TRBJ1-2 and V is TRBV24-1; 7 bases are a match to TRBD1. In DNA, the CDR3 is TGTGCCACCAGTGGCCTACAGGGGACCTATGGCTACACCTTC. Residues: CATSGLQGTYGYTF.